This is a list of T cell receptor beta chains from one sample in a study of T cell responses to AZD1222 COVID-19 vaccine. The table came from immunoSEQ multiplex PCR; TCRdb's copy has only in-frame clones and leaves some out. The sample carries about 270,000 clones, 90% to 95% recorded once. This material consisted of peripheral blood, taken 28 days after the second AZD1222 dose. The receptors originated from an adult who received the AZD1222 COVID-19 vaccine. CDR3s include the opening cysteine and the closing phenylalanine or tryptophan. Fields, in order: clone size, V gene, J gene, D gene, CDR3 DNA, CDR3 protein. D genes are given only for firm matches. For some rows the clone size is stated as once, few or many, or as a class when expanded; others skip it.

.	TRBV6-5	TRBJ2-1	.	TGTGCCTCAATGGGCGTTAGCTCCTACAATGAGCAGTTCTTC	CASMGVSSYNEQFF
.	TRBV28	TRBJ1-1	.	TGTGCCAGCAGTTTACCCCGGGGGGCTAACACTGAAGCTTTCTTT	CASSLPRGANTEAFF
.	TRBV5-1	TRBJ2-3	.	TGCGCCAGCAGCATTCCTGCGGGGACGGTAGATACGCAGTATTTT	CASSIPAGTVDTQYF
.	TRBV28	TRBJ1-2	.	TGTGCCAGCAGGGGGGGGTTGGGAGGCGGCTACACCTTC	CASRGGLGGGYTF
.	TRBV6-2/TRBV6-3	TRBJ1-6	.	TGTGCCAGCAGTTCGGTACAGGGAAGAGTGTTACAGAATTCACCCCTCCACTTT	CASSSVQGRVLQNSPLHF
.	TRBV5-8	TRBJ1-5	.	TGTGCCAGCAGCTTGTACAGGGAGGATCAGCCCCAGCATTTT	CASSLYREDQPQHF
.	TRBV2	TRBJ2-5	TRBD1	TGTGCCAGCAAGATCGGACAGGGAATGTGGGAGACCCAGTACTTC	CASKIGQGMWETQYF
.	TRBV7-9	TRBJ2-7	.	TGTGCCAGCAGCTCAGGACTCGGGCTTCTGAACACCTACGAGCAGTACTTC	CASSSGLGLLNTYEQYF
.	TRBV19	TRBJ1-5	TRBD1	TGTGCCAGTAGGCAGACAGGGTTTGGACAGCCCCAGCATTTT	CASRQTGFGQPQHF
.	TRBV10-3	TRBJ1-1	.	TGTGCCATCAGAGGGCCCGGGACTGAAGCTTTCTTT	CAIRGPGTEAFF
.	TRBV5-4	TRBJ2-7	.	TGTGCCAGCAGCTCGGGACGGCTCTACGAGCAGTACTTC	CASSSGRLYEQYF
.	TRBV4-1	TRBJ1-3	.	TGCGCCAGCAGCCAAACAGGCCTCTCTGGAAACACCATATATTTT	CASSQTGLSGNTIYF
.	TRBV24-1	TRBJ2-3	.	TGTGCCACCACCGACGGGTCGACAGATACGCAGTATTTT	CATTDGSTDTQYF
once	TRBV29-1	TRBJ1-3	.	TGCAGCGTTGTTCGGGGGTCGTCCGGAAACACCATATATTTT	CSVVRGSSGNTIYF
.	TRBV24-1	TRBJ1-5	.	TGTGCCACCAGTGGTGTGGGGTCGGGTCAGCCCCAGCATTTT	CATSGVGSGQPQHF
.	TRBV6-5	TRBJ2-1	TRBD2	TGTGCCAGCAGTTTGACTAGCGGGAGCTATGAGCAGTTCTTC	CASSLTSGSYEQFF
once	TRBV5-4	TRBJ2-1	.	TGTGCCAGCAGCTTGTATGACATCAATGAGCAGTTCTTC	CASSLYDINEQFF
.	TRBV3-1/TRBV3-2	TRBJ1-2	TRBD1	TGTGCCAGCAGCCTGGGACAGGGAGGCGGCTACACCTTC	CASSLGQGGGYTF
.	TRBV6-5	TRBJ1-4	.	TGTGCCAGCAGCCCGGGGGGGGCTGGTAATGAAAAACTGTTTTTT	CASSPGGAGNEKLFF
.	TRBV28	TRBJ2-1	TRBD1	TGTGCCAGCAGTCCCAACAGGGGGCAAAGGAATGAGCAGTTCTTC	CASSPNRGQRNEQFF
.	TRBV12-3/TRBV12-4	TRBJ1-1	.	TGTGCCAGCAGGTCCGGTGAGGAAGCTTTCTTT	CASRSGEEAFF
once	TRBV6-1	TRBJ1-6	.	TGTGCCAGCAGTGAAGGGCCCCGTGGGAATTCACCCCTCCACTTT	CASSEGPRGNSPLHF
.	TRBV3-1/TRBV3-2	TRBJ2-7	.	TGTGCCAGCAGCCAAGATCCGGGCGAGCAGTACTTC	CASSQDPGEQYF
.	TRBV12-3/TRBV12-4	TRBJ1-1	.	TGTGCCAGCAGTTTTGGATTCCAAGCTTTCTTT	CASSFGFQAFF
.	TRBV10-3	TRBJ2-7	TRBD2	TGTGCCATCAGTCGCCGCGTCTCTGCGAGCGGGGGGTTTGTGGGGGGAGGTAGCTCCTACGAGCAGTACTTC	CAISRRVSASGGFVGGGSSYEQYF
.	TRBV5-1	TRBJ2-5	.	TGCGCCAGCAGCTCGCGCGGGACAAACCAAGAGACCCAGTACTTC	CASSSRGTNQETQYF
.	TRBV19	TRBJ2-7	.	TGTGCCAGTAGTATAGACACTTCCTACGAGCAGTACTTC	CASSIDTSYEQYF
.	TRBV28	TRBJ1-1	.	TGTGCCAGCAGTTTACGGGTCAGCCCGAACACTGAAGCTTTCTTT	CASSLRVSPNTEAFF
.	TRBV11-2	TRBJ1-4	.	TGTGCCAGCAGCTTAGTAATGCGGGGAGGTGAAAAACTGTTTTTT	CASSLVMRGGEKLFF
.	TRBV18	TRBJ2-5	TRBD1	TGTGCCAGCTCGTCCCGACAGGGATTACAAGAGACCCAGTACTTC	CASSSRQGLQETQYF
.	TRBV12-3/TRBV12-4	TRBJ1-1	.	TGTGCCAGCAGCCTCAGTCAGCTCACTGAAGCTTTCTTT	CASSLSQLTEAFF
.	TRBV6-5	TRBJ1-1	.	TGTGCCAGCAGTTACTCGAGTCTCTTAAACACTGAAGCTTTCTTT	CASSYSSLLNTEAFF
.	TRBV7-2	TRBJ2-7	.	TGTGCCAGCAGCTTAGCCACCTACGAGCAGTACTTC	CASSLATYEQYF
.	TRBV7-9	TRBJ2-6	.	TGTGCCAGCAGCCGGGGCGGTTCGTCTGGGGCCAACGTCCTGACTTTC	CASSRGGSSGANVLTF
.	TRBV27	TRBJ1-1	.	TGTGCCAGCAGCCTCGGAGGGCTCACTGAAGCTTTCTTT	CASSLGGLTEAFF
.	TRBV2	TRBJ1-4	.	TGTGCCAGCAGTAGCGAGGGGGTAGGGGAAAAACTGTTTTTT	CASSSEGVGEKLFF
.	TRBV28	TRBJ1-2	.	TGTGCCAGCAGGCCTTGGACAGTCTATGGCTACACCTTC	CASRPWTVYGYTF
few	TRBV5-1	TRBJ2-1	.	TGCGCCAGCAGCCCAACGGGTGGGCCCTACAATGAGCAGTTCTTC	CASSPTGGPYNEQFF
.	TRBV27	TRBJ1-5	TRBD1	TGTGCCAGCAGTCGAGGGACAGGTGGGAATCAGCCCCAGCATTTT	CASSRGTGGNQPQHF
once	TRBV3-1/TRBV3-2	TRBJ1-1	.	TGTGCCAGCAGCCAAGTCCGGGAGGGGCCGGCGAACACTGAAGCTTTCTTT	CASSQVREGPANTEAFF
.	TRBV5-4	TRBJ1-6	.	TGTGCCACCGCCCGGCCGGGGGGAAATTCACCCCTCCACTTT	CATARPGGNSPLHF
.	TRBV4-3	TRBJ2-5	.	TGCGCCAGCAGCCAGGCTCCCCCGGGTACCCAAGAGACCCAGTACTTC	CASSQAPPGTQETQYF
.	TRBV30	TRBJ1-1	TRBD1	TGTGCCTGGAATTCAGACGGACAGGGTGAAGCTTTCTTT	CAWNSDGQGEAFF
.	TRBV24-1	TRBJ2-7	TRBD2	TGTGCCACCAGTGACCCCTCGGATGGGGGGGACGAGCAGTACTTC	CATSDPSDGGDEQYF
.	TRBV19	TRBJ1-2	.	TGTGCCAGTAGTATAGCGGGGTTCTATGGCTACACCTTC	CASSIAGFYGYTF
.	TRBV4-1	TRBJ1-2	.	TGCGCCAGCAGCCAAGATGGCGCAGGGGAGGTCGGCTACACCTTC	CASSQDGAGEVGYTF